This T cell receptor beta chain derives from a study of spatial heterogeneity in lung cancer. Study-level background: The follow-up PBMC samples were sequenced whenever they were available. The median time to follow-up was about 25 months after resection. Study conclusions and caveats: In blood, ubiquitous expanded tumor TCRs appeared more at resection than follow-up.

TCR cDNA molecules each carried a unique molecular identifier. TCRdb re-called the 5' RACE reads with MiXCR, one entry per CDR3 protein. Of around 47,000 distinct CDR3 sequences listed, around 7.7% are singletons. This clonotype was counted a few times. Its antigen remains unknown. V lost 6 bases and J lost 6, with 14 bases in between. The CDR3 has 13 amino acids. Germline V gene data show CDR1 as LNHDA and CDR2 as SQIVND (reference sequence). The time point was: blood at routine non-recurrence follow-up after resection. No cell sorting; template was whole RNA from tumor, lung tissue or PBMC. The chain carries TRBV19 and TRBJ1-2; no firm D call. The specimen was PBMCs, collected at follow-up. This TCR derives from a female donor with early-stage non-small cell lung cancer. The CDR3 loop reads CASSHSRGDGYTF. The CDR3 DNA follows: TGTGCCAGTAGCCACAGCCGCGGGGATGGCTACACCTTC.